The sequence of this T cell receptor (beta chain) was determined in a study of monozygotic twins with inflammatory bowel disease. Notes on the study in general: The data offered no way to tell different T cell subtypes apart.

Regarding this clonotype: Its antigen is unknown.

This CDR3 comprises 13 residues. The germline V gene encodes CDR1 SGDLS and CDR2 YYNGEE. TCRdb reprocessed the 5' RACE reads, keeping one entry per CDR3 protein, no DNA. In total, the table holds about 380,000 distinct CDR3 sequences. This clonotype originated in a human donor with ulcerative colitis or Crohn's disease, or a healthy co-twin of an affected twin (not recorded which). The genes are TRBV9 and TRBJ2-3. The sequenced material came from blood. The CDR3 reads CASSGAQTDTQYF.